This entry concerns a single T cell receptor (beta chain). This clone qualifies as medium-sized (0.01 to 0.1%). Its antigen remains undetermined. Per-base quality was not reported, and no clone a single base away is much larger than it. The data were obtained in a study of cytotoxic CD8 clonotypes in ibrutinib-treated CLL (dated by TCRdb to 2020 to 2022). Study-level background: The cohort was composed of about a dozen relapsed/refractory and about 16 treatment-naive patients; IGHV unmutated status was identified in fewer than 18 patients. Responses were partial in approximately 24 patients and complete in 2; after median approximately 69 months follow-up, some 15 stayed in remission and some twelve progressed. Samples at response were collected after a median of approximately twelve months of treatment, with a range of about 6 to 40 months. On average, each sample yielded 270,000 or so productive templates and tens of thousands of productive rearrangements. Longitudinal samples were available for about 30% of the 86 trial participants. Cryopreserved peripheral blood mononuclear cells were collected before treatment, at response, and at either disease progression or sustained remission. All remission and progressive disease samples were collected while patients were still receiving ibrutinib.

On the study overall, not on this receptor specifically: Public clonotypes were rare and either shrank or stayed stable during treatment, and the rise in clonality at ibrutinib response reflected expansion of private clonotypes. An increase in clonality was observed at ibrutinib response, with clonality remaining stable during sustained remission and falling back toward baseline at progression. Sampling times were not matched between patients in sustained remission and patients whose disease was progressing, and lymph node repertoires were not examined. Baseline clonality was found to be higher than that of age-matched healthy donors and was strongly correlated with circulating CD8+ T-cell counts.

The CDR3, from cysteine to phenylalanine, totals 15 residues. Just the 45-base CDR3 DNA is kept, in frame starting at base 1. The germline V gene sets CDR1 to MNHEY and CDR2 to SVGAGI. V is trimmed back by 6 bases and J by 4 bases, and the junction contains 4 bases that no gene match accounts for. Per the publication, the time point label means: progressive disease on ibrutinib. For TCR beta library preparation, about 2 micrograms of genomic DNA were isolated from cryopreserved PBMCs. High-throughput TCR beta sequencing was performed on longitudinal blood samples from CLL patients receiving ibrutinib monotherapy. The patients were enrolled in a single-center, open-label phase 2 trial of ibrutinib monotherapy. On a MiSeq, deep resolution sequencing aimed for a depth between 1 in 1 million and 1 in 200,000 T cells, with each clonotype covered 10x on average. The immunoSEQ hsTCRB Kit was used to generate the TCR beta libraries. Processing in the source paper ran as follows. Data were analyzed with ImmunoSEQ Data Assistant and ImmunoSEQ Analyzer, with V, D and J genes assigned per IMGT definitions. Clonality, which ranges from 0 to 1, was calculated by subtracting the normalized Shannon entropy of productive rearrangement frequencies from one. Only overrepresented clonotypes making up at least 0.05% of each patient's repertoire were included in the public clonotype analysis. More than ten age-matched healthy donor repertoires from immuneACCESS were used as controls for clonality. The immuneACCESS repertoire file appears here via TCRdb, limited to in-frame rearrangements. These files lack a portion of the clones; in checked studies, under half of the deficit traces to unresolved V genes, and the cause of the others is not known. V, J and clone size were drawn from that table, and D and trimming were deduced from the DNA. This sample comprises about 35,000 clones, 71% of them detected only once. The top ten clones comprise 16% of the sample.

Here the sequenced sample was PBMCs, taken at disease progression, from a patient treated with ibrutinib. The rearrangement joined TRBV6-5 to TRBJ2-1; the central 12 bases match TRBD2. The receptor was derived from a human donor with chronic lymphocytic leukemia. Here the CDR3 is given as CASSHLAGGYNEQFF. The nucleotide sequence is TGTGCCAGCAGCCACCTAGCGGGGGGGTACAATGAGCAGTTCTTC.